This passage covers 32 T cell receptor beta chains from one sample sequenced in a study of CXCR3-negative and CXCR3-positive naive CD8 T cells (dated by TCRdb to between 2018 and 2021). Summary of the overall study and its limitations: Compared with CXCR3-negative naive cells, CXCR3-positive naive cells had TRB CDR3s with higher hydrophobicity (lower Kidera factor 4), lower energy, and higher strength and volume indices.

The sequencer listed for this sample is NextSeq 550. The Human TCR Profiling Kit (MiLaboratory) was used to make UMI-labeled 5' RACE TRB cDNA libraries. TCRdb reprocessed the reads and lists each CDR3 protein sequence as a single entry, with no DNA. The sample's table covers roughly 130,000 distinct CDR3 sequences. The top ten constitute 0.59% of the sample. Their target antigens are unknown. The specimen was naive CXCR3+ CD8+ T cells from blood. Interpreted using the paper, the cell subset or site label stands for: CD45RO-CCR7+CD27+CD95- naive CD8+ T cells expressing CXCR3 (TNR3+). The source is a human donor in good health. Some clones in this sample may be carry-over from other donors' samples.

J is TRBJ2-3 and V is TRBV7-2; as DNA is missing, the TRBD1 call by TCRdb cannot be tested. The CDR3 contains 15 residues. Germline loops: CDR1 SGHTA, CDR2 FQGNSA. CDR3 sequence: CASSLWVGTTDTQYF.

The rearrangement joins TRBV7-3 to TRBJ2-1; TCRdb's D gene call, TRBD1, goes unchecked for lack of DNA. From germline, CDR1 is SGHTA and CDR2 FQGTGA. CDR3 length equals 15 residues. The CDR3 is CASSLTPGTYNEQFF.

The chain combines TRBV28 with TRBJ1-5; TCRdb returns TRBD1, unconfirmable since there is no DNA. The CDR3 has 14 residues. Germline CDR1 is MDHEN and CDR2 is SYDVKM. The CDR3 sequence is CASSAQQVAQPQHF.

This rearrangement joins TRBV20-1 to TRBJ2-3; TCRdb outputs TRBD2, but without DNA this stays unchecked. The CDR3 loop spans 14 amino acids. Per the germline V gene, CDR1 is DFQATT and CDR2 is SNEGSKA (reference sequence). The chain's CDR3 is CSATPSGPGDTQYF.

This chain connects TRBV7-6 to TRBJ1-1; the D gene TCRdb calls, TRBD1, cannot be checked with no DNA. Germline V gene data show CDR1 as SGHVS and CDR2 as FNYEAQ. CDR3 size: 15 residues. The chain's CDR3 is CASSSRMGQNTEAFF.

The rearrangement uses TRBV6-5 and TRBJ1-2. Per germline, CDR1 MNHEY and CDR2 SVGAGI. This CDR3 has 14 amino acids. The CDR3 region is CASRADGINYGYTF.

This chain uses TRBV5-4 with TRBJ2-5; TCRdb designates TRBD2, a call that cannot be tested without DNA. The germline CDR1 and CDR2 sequences are SGHNT and YYREEE (reference sequence). This CDR3 comprises 15 residues. The CDR3 sequence is CASSSGSSRGETQYF.

V and J are TRBV30 and TRBJ2-3; absent DNA, TCRdb's TRBD2 call cannot be checked. The germline V gene encodes CDR1 GTSNPN and CDR2 SVGIG (reference sequence). There are 15 residues in the CDR3. CDR3 loop: CAWSAASGNTDTQYF.

V usage is TRBV7-9 and J usage is TRBJ2-1; checking the TCRdb D call of TRBD1 is not possible without DNA. The CDR3 sequence is 13 residues long. CDR1 SEHNR and CDR2 FQNEAQ come from the germline V gene (reference sequence). CDR3 residues: CASSAGTENEQFF. The complete variable domain, with remaining parts taken from reference TRBV7-9 and TRBJ2-1, reads DTGVSQNPRHKITKRGQNVTFRCDPISEHNRLYWYRQTLGQGPEFLTYFQNEAQLEKSRLLSDRFSAERPKGSFSTLEIQRTEQGDSAMYLCASSAGTENEQFFGPGTRLTVL.

The chain links TRBV29-1 to TRBJ1-1; the TCRdb D gene call, TRBD1, has no DNA to confirm it. Germline V gene lookup returns CDR1 SQVTM and CDR2 ANQGSEA. CDR3 length: 13 amino acids. CDR3: CSAQQGSYTEAFF. Complete variable domain (other parts from reference TRBV29-1 and TRBJ1-1): SAVISQKPSRDICQRGTSLTIQCQVDSQVTMMFWYRQQPGQSLTLIATANQGSEATYESGFVIDKFPISRPNLTFSTLTVSNMSPEDSSIYLCSAQQGSYTEAFFGQGTRLTVV.

The chain employs TRBV5-5 and TRBJ2-2; TCRdb picks TRBD1, but there is no DNA to check that call. CDR1 is SGHKS, CDR2 YYEKEE, per germline (reference sequence). This CDR3 comprises 14 residues. The CDR3 reads CASSWGGGTGELFF.

This clonotype is classed as medium-sized by frequency. The V and J genes are TRBV7-8 and TRBJ2-7. This CDR3 is 13 amino acids long. Germline V lookup: CDR1 SGHVS, CDR2 FQNEAQ. CDR3 protein: CASSSSPSYEQYF.

The chain employs TRBV5-6 and TRBJ1-1; the TCRdb D gene call, TRBD1, has no DNA to confirm it. The CDR3 sequence is 12 residues long. Germline lookup yields CDR1 SGHDT and CDR2 YYEEEE. CDR3: CASSWTGPEAFF.

This rearrangement joins TRBV5-1 to TRBJ1-1. Germline CDR1 is SGHRS and CDR2 is YFSETQ. There are 16 residues in the CDR3. CDR3 residues: CASSLDRIDPNTEAFF.

The chain combines TRBV12-3 or TRBV12-4 with TRBJ1-3; the TCRdb D gene call, TRBD1, has no DNA to confirm it. The CDR3 is 15 amino acids. CDR3 sequence reads: CASSFPGEPGNTIYF.

CDR3 region: CASSLGLGGTEAFF. The chain joins TRBV13 to TRBJ1-1; TCRdb calls TRBD1, which cannot be checked without DNA. This CDR3 spans 14 amino acids. Germline V gives CDR1 PRHDT, CDR2 FYEKMQ (reference sequence). The full variable domain, its missing parts supplied by reference TRBV13 and TRBJ1-1, is AAGVIQSPRHLIKEKRETATLKCYPIPRHDTVYWYQQGPGQDPQFLISFYEKMQSDKGSIPDRFSAQQFSDYHSELNMSSLELGDSALYFCASSLGLGGTEAFFGQGTRLTVV.

V usage is TRBV28 and J usage is TRBJ2-5. Germline V lookup: CDR1 MDHEN, CDR2 SYDVKM. The CDR3 length is 14 residues. This CDR3 reads CASSSVIERETQYF. The variable domain in full, completed from reference TRBV28 and TRBJ2-5, reads DVKVTQSSRYLVKRTGEKVFLECVQDMDHENMFWYRQDPGLGLRLIYFSYDVKMKEKGDIPEGYSVSREKKERFSLILESASTNQTSMYLCASSSVIERETQYFGPGTRLLVL.

The gene calls are TRBV7-9 and TRBJ1-1. This CDR3 has 14 residues. Germline CDR1 SEHNR, CDR2 FQNEAQ (reference sequence). CDR3 amino acids: CASSLQVMNTEAFF. Filled out from reference TRBV7-9 and TRBJ1-1, the complete variable domain reads DTGVSQNPRHKITKRGQNVTFRCDPISEHNRLYWYRQTLGQGPEFLTYFQNEAQLEKSRLLSDRFSAERPKGSFSTLEIQRTEQGDSAMYLCASSLQVMNTEAFFGQGTRLTVV.

The chain uses TRBV7-9 and TRBJ2-5; the TCRdb D gene call, TRBD1, has no DNA to confirm it. This CDR3 region has 13 residues. Germline lookup yields CDR1 SEHNR and CDR2 FQNEAQ (reference sequence). The CDR3 region is CASSSPTVATQYF.

The CDR3 here is CAISTANPYEQYF. The V and J genes are TRBV10-3 and TRBJ2-7. The CDR3 length is 13 residues. The germline V gene has CDR1 ENHRY and CDR2 SYGVKD.

V usage is TRBV29-1 and J usage is TRBJ1-1; TCRdb calls TRBD1, which cannot be checked without DNA. Germline values: CDR1 SQVTM, CDR2 ANQGSEA. This CDR3 has 13 amino acids. CDR3 sequence reads: CSVETLGATEAFF. The full variable domain, with the rest looked up from reference TRBV29-1 and TRBJ1-1, is SAVISQKPSRDICQRGTSLTIQCQVDSQVTMMFWYRQQPGQSLTLIATANQGSEATYESGFVIDKFPISRPNLTFSTLTVSNMSPEDSSIYLCSVETLGATEAFFGQGTRLTVV.

The CDR3 loop is CSARVLLADSYEQYF. The chain links TRBV20-1 to TRBJ2-7. Germline-derived CDR1 and CDR2 are DFQATT and SNEGSKA (reference sequence). The CDR3 covers 15 residues.

The genes are TRBV7-9 and TRBJ2-5; TCRdb calls TRBD2, which cannot be checked without DNA. The CDR3 extends over 16 amino acids. Germline V CDR1 and CDR2: SEHNR, FQNEAQ (reference sequence). CDR3 sequence: CASSSPPPSSQETQYF.

The rearrangement joins TRBV5-4 to TRBJ1-1; there is no DNA to check the TCRdb D call of TRBD1. The CDR3 loop spans 14 amino acids. The germline V gene has CDR1 SGHNT and CDR2 YYREEE (reference sequence). CDR3 protein: CASSLRGSGTEAFF.

The chain uses TRBV5-1 and TRBJ1-1. Germline loops: CDR1 SGHRS, CDR2 YFSETQ. This CDR3 has 13 amino acids. The CDR3 protein is CASSLSEELEAFF.

The chain is built from TRBV15 and TRBJ2-2. CDR1 LNHNV and CDR2 YYDKDF come from the germline V gene (reference sequence). The CDR3 is 14 residues long. This CDR3 reads CATSRDLREGELFF. Supplemented by reference TRBV15 and TRBJ2-2, the full variable domain reads DAMVIQNPRYQVTQFGKPVTLSCSQTLNHNVMYWYQQKSSQAPKLLFHYYDKDFNNEADTPDNFQSRRPNTSFCFLDIRSPGLGDTAMYLCATSRDLREGELFFGEGSRLTVL.

This chain connects TRBV10-3 to TRBJ2-5; TCRdb proposes TRBD1, but this gene call is untestable without DNA. Germline-derived CDR1 and CDR2 are ENHRY and SYGVKD. The CDR3 loop spans 14 amino acids. Here the CDR3 reads CAISLDRGLTAQYF.

The V and J genes are TRBV23-1 and TRBJ2-3; TCRdb outputs TRBD1, but without DNA this stays unchecked. TRBV23-1 falls under the ORF class, with uncertain function. The CDR3 is 15 amino acids. CDR3 amino acids: CASSQGDGRTDTQYF.

V is TRBV29-1 and J is TRBJ1-4; the D call from TCRdb, TRBD1, cannot be confirmed without DNA. Germline V gene lookup returns CDR1 SQVTM and CDR2 ANQGSEA. The CDR3 covers 13 residues. CDR3 protein: CSSLGQGSEKLFF.

CDR3 residues: CASSYEQLRGVSYEQYF. The chain recombines TRBV6-6 with TRBJ2-7. CDR3 length: 17 residues. From germline, CDR1 is MNHNY and CDR2 SVGAGI (reference sequence).

CDR3: CASSFLADLYNEQFF. The chain couples TRBV12-3 or TRBV12-4 to TRBJ2-1; the TCRdb call, TRBD2, lacks DNA for checking. The CDR3 sequence is 15 residues long.

V usage is TRBV7-9 and J usage is TRBJ2-6; TCRdb indicates TRBD1, and absent DNA this call remains unverified. The CDR3 has 16 residues. Germline CDR1 SEHNR, CDR2 FQNEAQ (reference sequence). CDR3 region: CASSRDSSSGANVLTF.